A single sample is the source of the 4 T cell receptor beta chains below, sequenced in a study of T cells after yellow fever vaccination. TCRdb re-analysed the 5' RACE reads in MiXCR, keeping a single row per CDR3 protein. The data contain about 300,000 distinct CDR3 sequences, around 6.8% of them singletons. This sample comprised PBMCs, obtained roughly 47 days after the first yellow fever vaccination. These receptors originate from a young man who received the YFV17D yellow fever vaccine.

This clonotype appeared a few times. CDR3 in amino acids: CASSFQEGPGGYTF. The DNA of the CDR3 is TGTGCCAGCAGCTTTCAAGAGGGCCCGGGTGGCTACACCTTC. This chain uses TRBV7-2 with TRBJ1-2; D remains unclear. Germline V gene lookup returns CDR1 SGHTA and CDR2 FQGNSA. CDR3 length: 14 residues. V was pared by 3 bases and J by 7 bases, with 15 bases between. Drawing the rest from reference TRBV7-2 and TRBJ1-2, the complete variable domain is GAGVSQSPSNKVTEKGKDVELRCDPISGHTALYWYRQSLGQGLEFLIYFQGNSAPDKSGLPSDRFSAERTGGSVSTLTIQRTQQEDSAVYLCASSFQEGPGGYTFGSGTRLTVV.

V is TRBV7-2 and J is TRBJ2-3, with D possibly TRBD2 on 5 matching bases. Germline CDR1 SGHTA, CDR2 FQGNSA. The CDR3 sequence is 16 residues long. Trimming cost V 6 bases and J 3 bases, with 19 bases left between them. In nucleotides, the CDR3 is TGTGCCAGCAGTTCCCTTACGGGGTTGGGGACAGATACGCAGTATTTT. It specifies CASSSLTGLGTDTQYF. The whole variable domain, filled in from reference TRBV7-2 and TRBJ2-3, reads GAGVSQSPSNKVTEKGKDVELRCDPISGHTALYWYRQSLGQGLEFLIYFQGNSAPDKSGLPSDRFSAERTGGSVSTLTIQRTQQEDSAVYLCASSSLTGLGTDTQYFGPGTRLTVL.

The rearrangement joins TRBV27 to TRBJ2-3; 7 bases agree with TRBD1. The V gene end was trimmed by 4 bases and the J gene end by 2 bases; junction bases not matched to a gene: 21. Per the germline V gene, CDR1 is MNHEY and CDR2 is SMNVEV (reference sequence). The CDR3 spans 20 residues. The CDR3 is CASSYFQLREGAFYTDTQYF. The DNA for the CDR3 is TGTGCCAGCAGTTACTTTCAGTTGCGAGAGGGGGCTTTCTACACAGATACGCAGTATTTT.

This clonotype showed up just a few times. CDR3 protein: CASSVWGGEAFF. The CDR3 DNA follows: TGTGCCAGCAGCGTATGGGGGGGTGAAGCTTTCTTT. The chain joins TRBV9 to TRBJ1-1, with TRBD1 as a possible D gene (5 bases). Trimming pared 1 base from V and 7 bases from J, leaving 8 bases between. Germline V gives CDR1 SGDLS, CDR2 YYNGEE. The CDR3 extends over 12 amino acids.